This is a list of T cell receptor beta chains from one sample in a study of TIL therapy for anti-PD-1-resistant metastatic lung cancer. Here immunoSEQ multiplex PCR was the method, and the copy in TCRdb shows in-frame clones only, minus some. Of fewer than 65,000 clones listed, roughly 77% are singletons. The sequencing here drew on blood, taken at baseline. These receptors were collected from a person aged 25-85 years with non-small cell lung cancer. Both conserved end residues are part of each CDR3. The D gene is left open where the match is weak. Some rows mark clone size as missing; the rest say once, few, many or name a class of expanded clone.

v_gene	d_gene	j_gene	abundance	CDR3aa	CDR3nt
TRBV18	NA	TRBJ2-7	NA	CASSPRRNYEQYF	TGTGCCAGCTCACCACGCCGGAATTACGAGCAGTACTTC
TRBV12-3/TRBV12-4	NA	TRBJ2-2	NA	CASSLGGGELFF	TGTGCCAGCAGTCTAGGGGGCGGGGAGCTGTTTTTT
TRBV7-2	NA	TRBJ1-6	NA	CASSSDRRSPLHF	TGTGCCAGCAGCTCTGACAGGAGATCACCCCTCCACTTT
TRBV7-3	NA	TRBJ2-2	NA	CASSRSDTGELFF	TGTGCCAGCAGTAGATCGGACACCGGGGAGCTGTTTTTT
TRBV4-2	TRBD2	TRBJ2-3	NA	CASSQQAGGFVGGTQYF	TGTGCCAGCAGCCAACAAGCGGGGGGGTTTGTGGGTGGTACGCAGTATTTT
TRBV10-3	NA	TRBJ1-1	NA	CAISGQAVNTEAFF	TGTGCCATCAGTGGACAGGCAGTGAACACTGAAGCTTTCTTT
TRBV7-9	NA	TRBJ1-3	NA	CASSLAGNTIYF	TGTGCCAGCAGCTTAGCGGGAAACACCATATATTTT
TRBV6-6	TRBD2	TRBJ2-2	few	CASKGLAESGELFF	TGTGCCAGCAAGGGACTAGCTGAATCCGGGGAGCTGTTTTTT
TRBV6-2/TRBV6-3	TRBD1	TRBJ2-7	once	CASSHAPGTALSYEQYF	TGTGCCAGCAGCCACGCACCCGGGACAGCCCTATCCTACGAGCAGTACTTC
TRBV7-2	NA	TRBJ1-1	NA	CASSWGRVGNTEAFF	TGTGCCAGCAGCTGGGGGAGAGTAGGGAACACTGAAGCTTTCTTT
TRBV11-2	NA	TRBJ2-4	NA	CASSLVRQGETKNIQYF	TGTGCCAGCAGCTTAGTTCGCCAGGGCGAAACCAAAAACATTCAGTACTTC
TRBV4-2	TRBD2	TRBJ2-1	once	CASSQDLRAGGPRDEQFF	TGTGCCAGCAGCCAAGATTTAAGAGCGGGGGGGCCTAGGGATGAGCAGTTCTTC
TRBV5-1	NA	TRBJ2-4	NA	CASSWDPGGQNIQYF	TGCGCCAGCAGCTGGGACCCGGGGGGCCAAAACATTCAGTACTTC
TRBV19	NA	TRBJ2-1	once	CASSGGVGNEQFF	TGTGCCAGTAGTGGAGGAGTCGGCAATGAGCAGTTCTTC
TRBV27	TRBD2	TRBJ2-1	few	CASSRVGLAGGRNEQFF	TGTGCCAGCAGCCGGGTGGGACTAGCGGGAGGTCGAAATGAGCAGTTCTTC
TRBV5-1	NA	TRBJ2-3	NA	CASSPSKGSLTDTQYF	TGCGCCAGCAGCCCGTCGAAGGGAAGCCTTACAGATACGCAGTATTTT
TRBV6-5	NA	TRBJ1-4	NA	CASSSPRGGVYEKLFF	TGTGCCAGCAGTTCCCCCAGGGGTGGGGTGTATGAAAAACTGTTTTTT
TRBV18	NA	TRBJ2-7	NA	CASSPPAFRDEQYF	TGTGCCAGCTCACCCCCGGCGTTCCGGGACGAGCAGTACTTC
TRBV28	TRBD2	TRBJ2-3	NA	CASSPRGAGVRADTQYF	TGTGCCAGCAGTCCGAGGGGAGCGGGAGTGCGGGCAGATACGCAGTATTTT
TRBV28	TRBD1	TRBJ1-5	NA	CASSFRDRGGNQPQHF	TGTGCCAGCAGTTTCCGAGACAGGGGGGGCAATCAGCCCCAGCATTTT
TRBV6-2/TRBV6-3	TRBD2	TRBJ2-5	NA	CASSPGGLAGAGQETQYF	TGTGCCAGCAGTCCCGGAGGACTAGCGGGGGCTGGTCAAGAGACCCAGTACTTC
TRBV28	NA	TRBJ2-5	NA	CASSFTGSRAETQYF	TGTGCCAGCAGTTTTACAGGGTCGAGAGCAGAGACCCAGTACTTC
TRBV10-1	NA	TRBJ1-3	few	CASSREIGNTIYF	TGCGCCAGCAGTAGAGAGATTGGAAACACCATATATTTT
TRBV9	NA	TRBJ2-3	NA	CASSRDSNTDTQYF	TGTGCCAGCAGCCGGGACTCAAACACAGATACGCAGTATTTT
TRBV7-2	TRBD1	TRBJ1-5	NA	CASRTGGVFSNQPQHF	TGTGCCAGCCGGACAGGGGGGGTGTTTAGCAATCAGCCCCAGCATTTT